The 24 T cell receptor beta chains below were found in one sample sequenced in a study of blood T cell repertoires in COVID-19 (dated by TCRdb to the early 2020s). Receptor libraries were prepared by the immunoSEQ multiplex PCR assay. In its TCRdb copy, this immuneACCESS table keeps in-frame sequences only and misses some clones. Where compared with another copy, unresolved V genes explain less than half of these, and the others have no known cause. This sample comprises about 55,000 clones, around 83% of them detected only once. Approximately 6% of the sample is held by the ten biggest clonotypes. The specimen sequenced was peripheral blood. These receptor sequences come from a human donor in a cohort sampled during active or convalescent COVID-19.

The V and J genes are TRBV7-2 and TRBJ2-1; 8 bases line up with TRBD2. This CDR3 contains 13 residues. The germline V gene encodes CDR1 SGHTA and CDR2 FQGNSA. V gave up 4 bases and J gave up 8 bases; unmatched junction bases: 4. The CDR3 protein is CASSSGGGYEQFF. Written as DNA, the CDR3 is TGTGCCAGCAGCTCAGGCGGGGGGTATGAGCAGTTCTTC.

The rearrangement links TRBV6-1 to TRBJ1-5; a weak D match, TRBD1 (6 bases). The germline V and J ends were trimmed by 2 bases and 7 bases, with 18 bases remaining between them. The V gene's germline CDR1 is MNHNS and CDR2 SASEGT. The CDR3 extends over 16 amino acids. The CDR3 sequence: CASSEPGGGGRQPQHF. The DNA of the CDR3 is TGTGCCAGCAGTGAACCGGGAGGGGGGGGTAGGCAGCCCCAGCATTTT.

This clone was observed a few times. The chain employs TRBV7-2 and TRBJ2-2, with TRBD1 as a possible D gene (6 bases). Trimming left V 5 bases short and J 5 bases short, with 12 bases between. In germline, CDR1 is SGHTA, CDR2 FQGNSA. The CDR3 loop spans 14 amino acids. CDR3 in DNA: TGTGCCAGCAGCCCGATACAGGGAACCGGGGAGCTGTTTTTT. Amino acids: CASSPIQGTGELFF.

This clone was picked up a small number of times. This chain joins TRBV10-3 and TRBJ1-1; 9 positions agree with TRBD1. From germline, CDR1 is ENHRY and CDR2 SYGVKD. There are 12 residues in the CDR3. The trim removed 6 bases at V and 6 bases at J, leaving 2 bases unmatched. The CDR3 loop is CAIRGDRAEAFF. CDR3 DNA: TGTGCCATCAGGGGGGACAGGGCTGAAGCTTTCTTT.

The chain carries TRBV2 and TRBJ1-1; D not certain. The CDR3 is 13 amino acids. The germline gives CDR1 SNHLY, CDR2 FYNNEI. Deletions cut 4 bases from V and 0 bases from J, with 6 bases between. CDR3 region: CASSGDMNTEAFF. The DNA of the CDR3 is TGTGCCAGCAGTGGAGACATGAACACTGAAGCTTTCTTT.

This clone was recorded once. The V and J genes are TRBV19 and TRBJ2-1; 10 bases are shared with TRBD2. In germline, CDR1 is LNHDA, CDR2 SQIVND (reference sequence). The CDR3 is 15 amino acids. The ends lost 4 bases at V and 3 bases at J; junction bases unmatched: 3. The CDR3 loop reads CASSTRLAGYNEQFF. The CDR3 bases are TGTGCCAGTAGTACCCGACTAGCGGGCTACAATGAGCAGTTCTTC.

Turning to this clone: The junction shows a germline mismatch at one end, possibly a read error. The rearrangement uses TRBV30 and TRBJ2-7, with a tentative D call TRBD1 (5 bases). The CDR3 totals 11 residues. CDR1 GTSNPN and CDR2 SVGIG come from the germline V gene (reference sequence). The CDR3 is CAWSVTGREGF. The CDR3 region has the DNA TGTGCCTGGAGTGTAACTGGCAGGGAAGGCTTC. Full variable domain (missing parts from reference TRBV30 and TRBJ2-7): SQTIHQWPATLVQPVGSPLSLECTVEGTSNPNLYWYRQAAGRGLQLLFYSVGIGQISSEVPQNLSASRPQDRQFILSSKKLLLSDSGFYLCAWSVTGREGFGPGTRLTVT.

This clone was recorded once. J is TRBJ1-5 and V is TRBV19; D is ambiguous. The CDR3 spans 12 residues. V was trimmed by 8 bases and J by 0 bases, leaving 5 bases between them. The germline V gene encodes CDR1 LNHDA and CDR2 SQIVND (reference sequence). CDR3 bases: TGTGCCAGTCAGGATAGCAATCAGCCCCAGCATTTT. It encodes CASQDSNQPQHF.

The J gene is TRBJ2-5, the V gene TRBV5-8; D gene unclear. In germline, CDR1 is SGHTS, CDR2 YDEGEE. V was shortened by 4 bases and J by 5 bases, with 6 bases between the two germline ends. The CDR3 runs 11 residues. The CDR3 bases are TGTGCCAGCAGCCCCAGGGAGACCCAGTACTTC. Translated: CASSPRETQYF.

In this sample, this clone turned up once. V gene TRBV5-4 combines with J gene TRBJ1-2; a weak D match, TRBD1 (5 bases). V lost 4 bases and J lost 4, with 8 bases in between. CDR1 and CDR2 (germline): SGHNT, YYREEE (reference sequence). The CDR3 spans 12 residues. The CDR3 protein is CASSQGPYGYTF. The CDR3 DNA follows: TGTGCCAGCAGCCAGGGCCCCTATGGCTACACCTTC. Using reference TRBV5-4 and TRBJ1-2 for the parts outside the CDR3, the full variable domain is ETGVTQSPTHLIKTRGQQVTLRCSSQSGHNTVSWYQQALGQGPQFIFQYYREEENGRGNFPPRFSGLQFPNYSSELNVNALELDDSALYLCASSQGPYGYTFGSGTRLTVV.

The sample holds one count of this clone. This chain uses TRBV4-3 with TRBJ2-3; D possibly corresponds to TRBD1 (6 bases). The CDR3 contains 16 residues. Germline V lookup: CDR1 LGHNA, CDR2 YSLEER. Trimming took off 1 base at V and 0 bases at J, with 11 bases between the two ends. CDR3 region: CASSQVQGRSTDTQYF. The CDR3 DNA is TGCGCCAGCAGCCAAGTACAGGGCCGAAGCACAGATACGCAGTATTTT.

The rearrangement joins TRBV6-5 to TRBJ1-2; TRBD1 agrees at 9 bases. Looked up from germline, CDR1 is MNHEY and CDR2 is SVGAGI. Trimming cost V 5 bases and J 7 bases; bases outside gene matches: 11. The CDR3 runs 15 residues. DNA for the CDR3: TGTGCCAGCAGTCCCGATAGACAGGGGGAGGTTGGCTACACCTTC. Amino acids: CASSPDRQGEVGYTF.

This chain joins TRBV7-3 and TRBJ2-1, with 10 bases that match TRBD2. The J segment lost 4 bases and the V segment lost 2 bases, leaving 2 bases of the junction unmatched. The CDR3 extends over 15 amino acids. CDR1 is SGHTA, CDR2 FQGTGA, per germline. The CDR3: CASSLELAGYNEQFF. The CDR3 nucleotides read TGTGCCAGCAGCTTAGAACTAGCGGGGTACAATGAGCAGTTCTTC.

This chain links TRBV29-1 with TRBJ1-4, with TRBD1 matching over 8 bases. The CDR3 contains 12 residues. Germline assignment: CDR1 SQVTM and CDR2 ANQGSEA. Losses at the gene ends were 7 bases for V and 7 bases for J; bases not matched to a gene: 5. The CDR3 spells CSGTGRGEKLFF. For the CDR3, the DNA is TGCAGCGGGACAGGGCGGGGTGAAAAACTGTTTTTT.

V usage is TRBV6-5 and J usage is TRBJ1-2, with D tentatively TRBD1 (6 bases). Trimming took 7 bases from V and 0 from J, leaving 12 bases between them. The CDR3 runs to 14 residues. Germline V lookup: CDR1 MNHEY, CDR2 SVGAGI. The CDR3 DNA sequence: TGTGCCAGCATGAAGGGGGAGACTAACTATGGCTACACCTTC. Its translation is CASMKGETNYGYTF.

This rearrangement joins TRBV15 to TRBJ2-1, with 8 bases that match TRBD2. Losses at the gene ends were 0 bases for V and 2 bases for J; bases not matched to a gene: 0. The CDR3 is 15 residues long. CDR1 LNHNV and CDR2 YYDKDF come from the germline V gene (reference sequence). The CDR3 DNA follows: TGTGCCACCAGCAGAGACGGGGGGGCCTACAATGAGCAGTTCTTC. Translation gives CATSRDGGAYNEQFF.

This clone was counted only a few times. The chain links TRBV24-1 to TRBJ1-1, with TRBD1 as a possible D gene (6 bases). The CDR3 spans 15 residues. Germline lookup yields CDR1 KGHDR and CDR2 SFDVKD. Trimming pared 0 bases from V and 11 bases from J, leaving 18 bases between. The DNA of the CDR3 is TGTGCCACCAGTGATTTGGCCCACAGGGCTCTAGAGGCTTTCTTT. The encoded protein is CATSDLAHRALEAFF.

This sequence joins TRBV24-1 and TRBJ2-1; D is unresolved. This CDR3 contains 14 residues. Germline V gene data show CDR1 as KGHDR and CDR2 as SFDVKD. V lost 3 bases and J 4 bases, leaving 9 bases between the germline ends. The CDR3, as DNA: TGTGCCACCAGTGATGCCAACACATACAATGAGCAGTTCTTC. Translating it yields CATSDANTYNEQFF.

For the CDR3, the DNA is TGTGCCAGTAGTATCTCTTTTAGAGACTATGGCTACACCTTC. It is translated as CASSISFRDYGYTF. V gene TRBV19 combines with J gene TRBJ1-2; D unclear. Germline CDR1 is LNHDA and CDR2 is SQIVND (reference sequence). V lost 3 bases, J lost 3 bases, and 11 bases lay in between. This CDR3 contains 14 residues.

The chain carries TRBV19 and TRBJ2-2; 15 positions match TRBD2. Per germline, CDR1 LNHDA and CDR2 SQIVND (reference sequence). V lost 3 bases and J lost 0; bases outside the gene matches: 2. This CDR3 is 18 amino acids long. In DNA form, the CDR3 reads TGTGCCAGTAGTATGGGACTAGCGGGGGGAACGAACACCGGGGAGCTGTTTTTT. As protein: CASSMGLAGGTNTGELFF. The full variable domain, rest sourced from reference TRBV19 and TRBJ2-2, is DGGITQSPKYLFRKEGQNVTLSCEQNLNHDAMYWYRQDPGQGLRLIYYSQIVNDFQKGDIAEGYSVSREKKESFPLTVTSAQKNPTAFYLCASSMGLAGGTNTGELFFGEGSRLTVL.

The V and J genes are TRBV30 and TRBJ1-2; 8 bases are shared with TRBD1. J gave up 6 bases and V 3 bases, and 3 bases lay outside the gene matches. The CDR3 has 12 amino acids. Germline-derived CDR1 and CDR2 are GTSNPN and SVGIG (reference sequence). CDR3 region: CAWSSGGDGYTF. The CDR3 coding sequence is TGTGCCTGGAGCTCAGGGGGCGATGGCTACACCTTC.

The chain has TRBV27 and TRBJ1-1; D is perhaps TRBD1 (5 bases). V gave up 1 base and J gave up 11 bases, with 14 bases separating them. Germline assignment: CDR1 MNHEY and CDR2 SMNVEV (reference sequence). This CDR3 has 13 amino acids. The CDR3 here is CASSLLGVNEAFF. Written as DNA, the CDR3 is TGTGCCAGCAGTTTATTAGGGGTCAATGAGGCTTTCTTT.

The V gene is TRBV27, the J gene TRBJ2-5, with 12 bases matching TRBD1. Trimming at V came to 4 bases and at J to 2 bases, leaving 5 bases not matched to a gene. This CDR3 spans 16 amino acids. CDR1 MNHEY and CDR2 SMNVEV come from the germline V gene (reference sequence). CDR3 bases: TGTGCCAGCAGTTCCGGGACAGGGGGCTTACAAGAGACCCAGTACTTC. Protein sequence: CASSSGTGGLQETQYF.

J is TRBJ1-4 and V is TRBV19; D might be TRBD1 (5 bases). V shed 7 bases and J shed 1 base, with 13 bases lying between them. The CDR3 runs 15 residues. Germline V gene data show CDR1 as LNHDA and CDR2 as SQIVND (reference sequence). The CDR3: CASKGLTVTNEKLFF. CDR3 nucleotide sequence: TGTGCCAGTAAAGGTTTGACAGTAACTAATGAAAAACTGTTTTTT.